This T cell receptor beta chain is from a study of monozygotic twins with inflammatory bowel disease. Study results and caveats: Cells of different T cell subtypes could not be told apart. Any single strong signal or clonotype tied to IBD lacked support.

Concerning this clonotype itself: Its target is not known.

The team made cDNA by running eight separate reactions for each sample. Through template switching, UMIs that included a 6-nucleotide sample barcode were added. One entry per CDR3 protein, without DNA, is what TCRdb gives after re-calling the 5' RACE reads. Its table lists some 160,000 distinct CDR3 sequences. The CDR3 has 15 amino acids. In germline, CDR1 is LGHDT, CDR2 YNNKEL (reference sequence). The origin of this receptor is a human donor with ulcerative colitis or Crohn's disease, or a healthy co-twin of an affected twin (not recorded which). The chain recombines TRBV3-1 with TRBJ1-2; TCRdb returns TRBD1, unconfirmable since there is no DNA. The sample consisted of blood. CDR3 amino acids: CASSQRDRGLSGYTF.